A single sample is the source of the 12 T cell receptor beta chains below, sequenced in a study of blood T cells in healthy people across ages (dated by TCRdb to 2015 to 2017). Library construction relied on 5' RACE. For sequencing, an Illumina HiSeq 2500 was employed. A second 7 to 11 cycle PCR used a sample-barcoded 5' primer and a J-beta primer mix. Using fastp trimming at Q25 and MiXCR clonotype assembly, TCRdb reanalyzed the public sequencing data and kept in-frame beta chains. Records with the same CDR3 protein are collapsed into one entry carrying the most frequent genes and DNA. This sample gives 1.5 million to 2 million distinct CDR3 sequences in total; 28% of them show up just once. The ten top clones hold roughly 8% of the sample. Specimen: blood. Every receptor here comes from a young woman in good health.

This chain links TRBV29-1 with TRBJ1-5, with no clear D. V was cut by 7 bases and J by 5 bases, with 15 bases left in between. The CDR3 is 13 residues long. CDR1 SQVTM and CDR2 ANQGSEA come from the germline V gene. CDR3 sequence (DNA): TGCAGCGCCGTCGCAGACGGTGATCAGCCCCAGCATTTT. Protein: CSAVADGDQPQHF.

This clonotype was counted only a few times. The chain couples TRBV5-1 to TRBJ2-1, with TRBD2 identical over 9 bases. V lost 7 bases to trimming and J lost 1 base; unmatched junction nucleotides: 6. There are 15 residues in the CDR3. Germline CDR1 SGHRS, CDR2 YFSETQ. This CDR3 is CASCETSGSYNEQFF. In DNA form, the CDR3 reads TGCGCCAGCTGCGAGACTAGCGGATCCTACAATGAGCAGTTCTTC.

The V call is TRBV30, the J call TRBJ2-7, with 7 bases fitting TRBD1. Germline V gives CDR1 GTSNPN, CDR2 SVGIG (reference sequence). CDR3 length: 12 amino acids. The CDR3 nucleotides read TGTGCGGGGGACAGCGGTACCTACGAGCAGTACTTC. Protein sequence: CAGDSGTYEQYF.

The chain is built from TRBV18 and TRBJ2-1, with 9 positions matching TRBD2. Germline CDR1 reads KGHSH; CDR2 reads LQKENI. The CDR3 consists of 15 residues. The V segment lost 3 bases and the J segment 7 bases; nucleotides outside the gene matches: 7. CDR3 sequence (DNA): TGTGCCAGCTCACCCTTAGCGGGAGCTGCAAATGAGCAGTTCTTC. Amino acids: CASSPLAGAANEQFF.

The chain links TRBV25-1 to TRBJ1-4, with 10 bases matching TRBD1. Germline CDR1 reads MGHDK; CDR2 reads SYGVNS. Trimming cost V 4 bases and J 8 bases; bases outside gene matches: 7. The CDR3 has 15 residues. CDR3 nucleotides: TGTGCCAGCAGTGGCGACAGGGGGCAAGGCGAAAAACTGTTTTTT. This translates into CASSGDRGQGEKLFF.

Worth noting for this clonotype: One end of the junction is discordant with germline, which a read error may explain. V is TRBV6-2 or TRBV6-3 and J is TRBJ2-5; no reliable D call. Germline V gene sequence: CDR1 MNHEY, CDR2 SVGEGT. CDR3 length equals 13 residues. In DNA, the CDR3 is TGTGTCAGCATCGGGCTTGGTTTTTTCCGGCAGTACTTC. It translates to CVSIGLGFFRQYF.

This clonotype was seen more than once but under ten times. The chain links TRBV15 to TRBJ1-2; 8 bases line up with TRBD1. Germline V gene sequence: CDR1 LNHNV, CDR2 YYDKDF (reference sequence). V trimming: 4 bases; J trimming: 7 bases; junction bases outside the gene matches: 11. The CDR3 runs 15 residues. In DNA, the CDR3 is TGTGCCACCAGCACCGCGGACAGGGCTTACGGTGGCTACACCTTC. Its translation: CATSTADRAYGGYTF.

The rearrangement links TRBV6-2 or TRBV6-3 to TRBJ1-5, with D hard to call. Looked up from germline, CDR1 is MNHEY and CDR2 is SVGEGT. The CDR3 length is 15 residues. V lost 6 bases to trimming and J lost 0 bases, with 12 bases between them. In nucleotides, the CDR3 is TGTGCCAGCAGGCAAATAGCTTATAGCAATCAGCCCCAGCATTTT. Its translation: CASRQIAYSNQPQHF.

Notes on this clonotype: This may be a read error: a much more frequent sequence differs by one nucleotide. The chain has TRBV4-3 and TRBJ2-7, with 12 bases fitting TRBD2. CDR3 length: 19 residues. CDR1 and CDR2 (germline): LGHNA, YSLEER. The CDR3 DNA sequence: TGCGCCAGCAGCCAAGATAGGTCTAGCGGGAGGGCATTTTCCTACGAGCAGGACTTC. This codes for CASSQDRSSGRAFSYEQDF.

V and J are TRBV7-2 and TRBJ2-5, with D perhaps matching TRBD2 (6 bases). This CDR3 contains 14 residues. Germline values: CDR1 SGHTA, CDR2 FQGNSA. V shed 5 bases and J shed 5 bases, with 15 bases lying between them. The CDR3 is CASSPPGDRETQYF. CDR3 bases: TGTGCCAGCAGCCCCCCGGGGGATAGGGAGACCCAGTACTTC. Combining the CDR3 with reference TRBV7-2 and TRBJ2-5 gives the whole variable domain GAGVSQSPSNKVTEKGKDVELRCDPISGHTALYWYRQSLGQGLEFLIYFQGNSAPDKSGLPSDRFSAERTGGSVSTLTIQRTQQEDSAVYLCASSPPGDRETQYFGPGTRLLVL.

V gene TRBV5-1 combines with J gene TRBJ2-5, with 11 nucleotides matching TRBD2. Trimming cost V 2 bases and J 2 bases; bases outside gene matches: 5. The CDR3 is 16 amino acids. The V gene's germline CDR1 is SGHRS and CDR2 YFSETQ. DNA for the CDR3: TGCGCCAGCAGCTTCAGGGCTAGCGGGGGGCAAGAGACCCAGTACTTC. Amino acids: CASSFRASGGQETQYF.

The chain recombines TRBV7-9 with TRBJ2-1; D remains unclear. There are 16 residues in the CDR3. Trimming removed 4 bases from V and 1 base from J, with 14 bases in between. Germline values: CDR1 SEHNR, CDR2 FQNEAQ (reference sequence). CDR3 DNA sequence: TGTGCCAGCAGCTATTTACCCAGCGAGTCCTACAATGAGCAGTTCTTC. This translates into CASSYLPSESYNEQFF.